The 30 T cell receptor beta chains given below trace back to one sample, sequenced in a study of CD8+ T cells in alopecia areata listed by TCRdb under 2018. The library was produced with the immunoSEQ multiplex PCR assay. For TCR sequencing, RNA was extracted from every sample and reverse transcribed into cDNA to serve as template. Drawn from immuneACCESS, this table holds only the in-frame rearrangements with V and J called that TCRdb kept. Clones are partly lost; checked studies trace under half to an unresolved V gene and leave the rest unexplained. The sample table lists 90,000 to 100,000 clones, around 45% of them with a count of one. The top ten clones comprise roughly 1.3% of the sample. Sequenced material: CD4+ T cells sorted from blood. These receptors were obtained from a human donor with alopecia areata.

The chain employs TRBV7-2 and TRBJ2-5, with D hard to call. Trimming pared 5 bases from V and 5 bases from J, leaving 12 bases between. Looked up from germline, CDR1 is SGHTA and CDR2 is FQGNSA. There are 13 residues in the CDR3. CDR3 nucleotide sequence: TGTGCCAGCAGCCCTGACCGCGGCGAGACCCAGTACTTC. Its protein is CASSPDRGETQYF.

The gene calls are TRBV7-2 and TRBJ2-5, with D perhaps being TRBD1 or TRBD2 (6 bases each). Per the germline V gene, CDR1 is SGHTA and CDR2 is FQGNSA. The CDR3 sequence is 15 residues long. V was shortened by 3 bases and J by 5 bases, with 16 bases between the two germline ends. CDR3 residues: CASSFPTGAGETQYF. DNA for the CDR3: TGTGCCAGCAGCTTTCCTACGGGGGCCGGGGAGACCCAGTACTTC. Full variable domain (remainder filled in from reference TRBV7-2 and TRBJ2-5): GAGVSQSPSNKVTEKGKDVELRCDPISGHTALYWYRQSLGQGLEFLIYFQGNSAPDKSGLPSDRFSAERTGGSVSTLTIQRTQQEDSAVYLCASSFPTGAGETQYFGPGTRLLVL.

This clone occurred a few times. V usage is TRBV5-1 and J usage is TRBJ2-5; 7 bases align to TRBD2. This CDR3 region has 14 residues. The V and J ends lost 4 bases and 5 bases, in that order; junction bases with no gene match: 8. CDR1 is SGHRS, CDR2 YFSETQ, per germline. The CDR3 here is CASSPTSARETQYF. DNA for the CDR3: TGCGCCAGCAGCCCAACTAGCGCGCGGGAGACCCAGTACTTC.

The chain recombines TRBV9 with TRBJ1-1; a possible D gene is TRBD1 (5 bases). CDR3 length equals 14 residues. Germline assignment: CDR1 SGDLS and CDR2 YYNGEE. Trimming stripped 0 bases from V and 5 bases from J, with 11 bases between. The CDR3 region is CASSVEGRPTEAFF. For the CDR3, the DNA is TGTGCCAGCAGCGTAGAGGGGAGACCGACTGAAGCTTTCTTT.

The chain joins TRBV5-4 to TRBJ2-5; maybe TRBD1 (5 bases). Per germline, CDR1 SGHNT and CDR2 YYREEE (reference sequence). V lost 0 bases and J lost 3, with 9 bases in between. The CDR3 extends over 14 amino acids. The CDR3 region has the DNA TGTGCCAGCAGCTTGGTCGGCAGGGAAGAGACCCAGTACTTC. Amino acid sequence: CASSLVGREETQYF. Looking up the rest from reference TRBV5-4 and TRBJ2-5 gives the full variable domain: ETGVTQSPTHLIKTRGQQVTLRCSSQSGHNTVSWYQQALGQGPQFIFQYYREEENGRGNFPPRFSGLQFPNYSSELNVNALELDDSALYLCASSLVGREETQYFGPGTRLLVL.

This chain uses TRBV5-1 with TRBJ2-1; D is perhaps TRBD1 (6 bases). Germline loops: CDR1 SGHRS, CDR2 YFSETQ. The CDR3 covers 14 residues. V lost 6 bases and J 5 bases, leaving 15 bases between the germline ends. In DNA, the CDR3 is TGCGCCAGCACCAACACAGGGTCCCACAATGAGCAGTTCTTC. This codes for CASTNTGSHNEQFF.

The chain recombines TRBV15 with TRBJ1-2; the D is unclear. This CDR3 contains 16 residues. CDR1 is LNHNV and CDR2 is YYDKDF in the germline V gene (reference sequence). V was pared by 0 bases and J by 2 bases, with 13 bases between. The CDR3 here is CATSRDYTASNYGYTF. CDR3 nucleotide sequence: TGTGCCACCAGCAGAGATTACACAGCATCGAACTATGGCTACACCTTC.

This clone was detected only a few times. The V call is TRBV5-5, the J call TRBJ2-7; D gene unclear. V lost 4 bases and J 4 bases, leaving 9 bases between the germline ends. Germline CDR1 is SGHKS and CDR2 is YYEKEE (reference sequence). There are 12 residues in the CDR3. CDR3 in amino acids: CASSRKQYEQYF. DNA for the CDR3: TGTGCCAGCAGCCGAAAACAGTACGAGCAGTACTTC.

This clone was observed a few times. The chain employs TRBV7-9 and TRBJ2-1, with D perhaps matching TRBD2 (6 bases). CDR3 length equals 15 residues. Trimming took off 2 bases at V and 10 bases at J, with 18 bases between the two ends. The germline gives CDR1 SEHNR, CDR2 FQNEAQ (reference sequence). The CDR3 bases are TGTGCCAGCAGCTTAAGCGGGTCAAAGGGAGAAGAGCAGTTCTTC. Protein sequence: CASSLSGSKGEEQFF.

The J gene is TRBJ2-5, the V gene TRBV29-1; the match to TRBD1 covers 9 bases. Gene TRBJ2-7 matches the end of the DNA better, so the J call may be wrong. The V gene's germline CDR1 is SQVTM and CDR2 ANQGSEA. CDR3 length: 14 amino acids. This CDR3 is CSVDRGQGTYEQYF. In nucleotides, the CDR3 is TGCAGCGTTGATCGGGGACAGGGAACCTACGAGCAGTACTTC.

The V call is TRBV4-3, the J call TRBJ1-2; D gene ambiguous. Trimming left V 0 bases short and J 4 bases short, with 6 bases between. The CDR3 has 13 amino acids. CDR1 is LGHNA and CDR2 is YSLEER in the germline V gene. The CDR3 region is CASSQDRIYGYTF. CDR3 nucleotides: TGCGCCAGCAGCCAAGACCGGATCTATGGCTACACCTTC.

This clone was counted only a few times. The gene calls are TRBV27 and TRBJ2-3, with TRBD2 as a possible D gene (6 bases). V was cut by 6 bases and J by 0 bases, with 7 bases left in between. The CDR3 runs 13 residues. CDR1 is MNHEY and CDR2 is SMNVEV in the germline V gene (reference sequence). The CDR3 DNA sequence: TGTGCCAGCAGGCGGGACAGCACAGATACGCAGTATTTT. Amino acid sequence: CASRRDSTDTQYF.

The V gene is TRBV5-1, the J gene TRBJ2-1, with no clear D. The CDR3 is made up of 13 amino acids. V was trimmed by 9 bases and J by 7 bases, leaving 17 bases between them. The germline V gene encodes CDR1 SGHRS and CDR2 YFSETQ. This CDR3 reads CATNDGARNEQFF. CDR3 coding DNA: TGCGCCACCAATGACGGTGCGCGGAATGAGCAGTTCTTC.

The rearrangement links TRBV4-3 to TRBJ2-7, with 7 bases aligning to TRBD1. The CDR3 is made up of 15 amino acids. Trimming cost V 3 bases and J 0 bases; bases outside gene matches: 5. Germline CDR1 LGHNA, CDR2 YSLEER. The CDR3 sequence is CASSHGQVSSYEQYF. The CDR3 bases are TGCGCCAGCAGCCACGGACAGGTGAGCTCCTACGAGCAGTACTTC.

This rearrangement joins TRBV28 to TRBJ2-7, with D perhaps TRBD2 (5 bases). V was cut by 4 bases and J by 7 bases, with 11 bases left in between. The CDR3 is made up of 12 amino acids. Germline loops: CDR1 MDHEN, CDR2 SYDVKM. The CDR3 DNA follows: TGTGCCAGCAGTTCCAGCGGTTTGGAGCAGTACTTC. It yields the protein CASSSSGLEQYF.

This clone was seen only a few times. V gene TRBV6-5 combines with J gene TRBJ2-7; D uncertain. Germline loops: CDR1 MNHEY, CDR2 SVGAGI. The length of the CDR3 is 12 residues. V dropped 5 bases and J dropped 6 bases, with 11 bases sitting between them. The CDR3 protein is CASSGIQSEQYF. The CDR3 DNA sequence: TGTGCCAGCAGTGGGATTCAGAGCGAGCAGTACTTC.

The V gene is TRBV6-6, the J gene TRBJ2-2, with D unresolved. Germline lookup yields CDR1 MNHNY and CDR2 SVGAGI (reference sequence). V was cut by 3 bases and J by 0 bases, with 8 bases left in between. The CDR3 has 15 residues. The CDR3 coding sequence is TGTGCCAGCAGTTATAGGGCATCGAACACCGGGGAGCTGTTTTTT. Protein sequence: CASSYRASNTGELFF.

The V and J genes are TRBV2 and TRBJ1-4, with D perhaps matching TRBD1 (6 bases). Germline CDR1 and CDR2: SNHLY and FYNNEI. V lost 4 bases to trimming and J lost 7 bases, with 13 bases between them. CDR3 length: 14 residues. CDR3 sequence: CASSVLVTGEKLFF. CDR3 nucleotides: TGTGCCAGCAGTGTCCTCGTGACAGGTGAAAAACTGTTTTTT.

This clone was counted a few times. V gene TRBV11-2 combines with J gene TRBJ2-3; D is unclear. Trimming took off 1 base at V and 2 bases at J, with 10 bases between the two ends. The CDR3 totals 15 residues. From germline, CDR1 is SGHAT and CDR2 FQNNGV. The CDR3 sequence: CASSLVPVSTDTQYF. The CDR3 nucleotides read TGTGCCAGCAGCTTAGTCCCCGTATCCACAGATACGCAGTATTTT.

The V gene is TRBV28, the J gene TRBJ2-5; D remains unclear. This CDR3 comprises 14 residues. The germline gives CDR1 MDHEN, CDR2 SYDVKM. Trimming stripped 5 bases from V and 1 base from J, with 11 bases between. This chain's CDR3 is CASSPPVAQETQYF. Here the CDR3 DNA reads TGTGCCAGCAGTCCACCTGTGGCCCAAGAGACCCAGTACTTC.

V and J are TRBV9 and TRBJ2-5; D is undetermined. Germline V gene data show CDR1 as SGDLS and CDR2 as YYNGEE. This CDR3 region has 14 residues. V was shortened by 4 bases and J by 0 bases, with 10 bases between the two germline ends. For the CDR3, the DNA is TGTGCCAGCAGCCCCAGACCGTACCAAGAGACCCAGTACTTC. Amino acid sequence: CASSPRPYQETQYF.

The chain recombines TRBV30 with TRBJ1-1, with D unclear. The V gene's germline CDR1 is GTSNPN and CDR2 SVGIG (reference sequence). This CDR3 has 13 amino acids. V lost 5 bases and J 1 base, leaving 11 bases between the germline ends. CDR3 in DNA: TGTGCCTGGGCCCTCGTAGGGAACACTGAAGCTTTCTTT. It yields the protein CAWALVGNTEAFF.

This clone was seen a handful of times. V and J are TRBV5-4 and TRBJ2-3, with TRBD2 as a possible D gene (6 bases). Trimming removed 0 bases from V and 2 bases from J, with 10 bases in between. Germline lookup yields CDR1 SGHNT and CDR2 YYREEE (reference sequence). This CDR3 is 15 amino acids long. The chain's CDR3 is CASSLAAGYTDTQYF. CDR3 sequence (DNA): TGTGCCAGCAGCTTGGCAGCGGGCTACACAGATACGCAGTATTTT.

There are a few counts of this clone. The J gene is TRBJ1-2, the V gene TRBV30; D not resolved. Germline V CDR1 and CDR2: GTSNPN, SVGIG (reference sequence). The CDR3 is made up of 12 amino acids. Trimming pared 3 bases from V and 4 bases from J, leaving 9 bases between. The CDR3 is CAWRGPGYGYTF. The CDR3 DNA reads TGTGCCTGGAGAGGTCCAGGCTATGGCTACACCTTC.

This chain uses TRBV29-1 with TRBJ2-2, with 7 bases that match TRBD2. V trimming: 7 bases; J trimming: 3 bases; junction bases outside the gene matches: 8. The CDR3 runs to 14 residues. Germline-derived CDR1 and CDR2 are SQVTM and ANQGSEA. The CDR3 nucleotides read TGCAGCGGAGCAAGCGGGGCGCACACCGGGGAGCTGTTTTTT. It is translated as CSGASGAHTGELFF.

V and J are TRBV14 and TRBJ2-2; D ambiguous. The CDR3 consists of 14 residues. V was trimmed by 3 bases and J by 0 bases, leaving 5 bases between them. CDR1 SGHDN and CDR2 FVKESK come from the germline V gene. CDR3 residues: CASSHRSNTGELFF. For the CDR3, the DNA is TGTGCCAGCAGCCATAGGTCGAACACCGGGGAGCTGTTTTTT. Full variable domain (remainder filled in from reference TRBV14 and TRBJ2-2): EAGVTQFPSHSVIEKGQTVTLRCDPISGHDNLYWYRRVMGKEIKFLLHFVKESKQDESGMPNNRFLAERTGGTYSTLKVQPAELEDSGVYFCASSHRSNTGELFFGEGSRLTVL.

V gene TRBV28 combines with J gene TRBJ2-7; D is perhaps TRBD1 (6 bases). CDR3 length: 15 amino acids. The V gene lost 7 bases and the J gene lost 0 bases, with 16 bases spanning the gap. From germline, CDR1 is MDHEN and CDR2 SYDVKM. CDR3 residues: CASTRGGISSYEQYF. CDR3 DNA sequence: TGTGCCAGCACCCGAGGGGGAATTTCCTCCTACGAGCAGTACTTC. Full variable domain (missing parts from reference TRBV28 and TRBJ2-7): DVKVTQSSRYLVKRTGEKVFLECVQDMDHENMFWYRQDPGLGLRLIYFSYDVKMKEKGDIPEGYSVSREKKERFSLILESASTNQTSMYLCASTRGGISSYEQYFGPGTRLTVT.

This chain links TRBV5-1 with TRBJ2-3; 9 nucleotides agree with TRBD2. Trimming cost V 4 bases and J 4 bases; bases outside gene matches: 4. CDR3 size: 14 residues. Germline lookup yields CDR1 SGHRS and CDR2 YFSETQ. The DNA for the CDR3 is TGCGCCAGCAGCCCGGGACTAGCAGCAGATACGCAGTATTTT. Translating it yields CASSPGLAADTQYF.

V is TRBV30 and J is TRBJ1-5; TRBD1 aligns across 9 bases. The CDR3 totals 13 residues. The V and J ends lost 3 bases and 6 bases, in that order; junction bases with no gene match: 3. Germline lookup yields CDR1 GTSNPN and CDR2 SVGIG (reference sequence). CDR3 DNA: TGTGCCTGGAGGGGGACAGGGAGTCAGCCCCAGCATTTT. Translated: CAWRGTGSQPQHF.

This rearrangement joins TRBV21-1 to TRBJ2-5. TRBV21-1 is a pseudogene segment. The CDR3 covers 15 residues. The CDR3 nucleotides are TGTGCCCGACAGACAGGAGGGACCTTTCAAGAGACCCAGTACTTC. It encodes CARQTGGTFQETQYF.